The T cell receptor beta chain described here comes from a study of diagnostic markers for celiac disease. Reanalyzing the reads, TCRdb keeps one entry per CDR3 protein, without DNA. In all, the sample yields 7,000 to 8,000 distinct CDR3 sequences. This TCR derives from a human donor. This table probably holds off-target reads from a library built for another chain. Sequences were obtained from either unsorted cells or a sorted T cell fraction (not recorded which).

The CDR3: CASTRLAGSSYEQYF. This sequence joins TRBV6-1 and TRBJ2-7; no DNA is available, so the TRBD2 call from TCRdb remains unchecked. Germline V gene sequence: CDR1 MNHNS, CDR2 SASEGT. The CDR3 sequence is 15 residues long.